This is a list of T cell receptor beta chains from one sample in a study of blood T cell repertoires in COVID-19. TCRdb's copy holds only in-frame clones and misses some; the assay was immunoSEQ multiplex PCR. The table lists roughly 200,000 clones, 82% of them singletons, with less than 9.5% in the top ten. Material: peripheral blood. The source of these receptors is a woman in her sixties with COVID-19, enrolled during active disease. Both conserved end residues are trimmed from each CDR3. A D gene is named only where the DNA matches it firmly.

v_call,d_call,j_call,cdr3_aa
TRBV5-1,TRBD2,TRBJ2-1,ASRTSGGHEQF
TRBV6-5,-,TRBJ1-3,ASSTPGSSGNTIY
TRBV27,TRBD1,TRBJ1-4,ASSKQGRGEKLF
TRBV19,TRBD1,TRBJ2-1,ASSMGTGRTEQF
TRBV27,-,TRBJ1-4,ASSLKGRGEKLF
TRBV18,-,TRBJ1-4,ASSPQRGIEKLF
TRBV21-1,-,TRBJ2-1,ASSKLDLSGLFCYNEQF
TRBV9,-,TRBJ2-7,ASSTGTTPYEQY
TRBV18,-,TRBJ1-1,ASSPSGEAF
TRBV6-4,TRBD1,TRBJ1-2,ASSDPMGQLYGYT
TRBV3-1/TRBV3-2,-,TRBJ1-2,ASSQAYGYT
TRBV7-9,-,TRBJ1-1,ASSLEQAPLNTEAF
TRBV5-4,TRBD1,TRBJ2-3,ASSLGRGRPDTQY
TRBV4-1,TRBD2,TRBJ2-1,ASSQPSGRANRHQDNEQF
TRBV5-5,TRBD1,TRBJ1-2,ASSLEGADYGYT
TRBV4-2,-,TRBJ1-5,ASSQERGGPQH
TRBV29-1,-,TRBJ2-3,SVGWGVSSTDTQY
TRBV19,TRBD1,TRBJ1-2,ASSIRQGANYGYT
TRBV19,-,TRBJ1-3,ASSGTPGLAIY
TRBV6-2/TRBV6-3,-,TRBJ2-7,ASSYTGNYEQY
TRBV11-1,-,TRBJ2-2,ASSLIGVGTGELF
TRBV9,-,TRBJ2-4,ASSVARGRAKNIQY
TRBV19,TRBD2,TRBJ2-1,ATGLAGGNEQF
TRBV11-3,-,TRBJ2-4,ANLPLEERAGRAKNIQY
TRBV6-5,TRBD2,TRBJ2-3,ASSASGGGDTQY
TRBV9,-,TRBJ1-1,ASSPRTYTEAF
TRBV28,-,TRBJ1-6,ASKQTGTGNSPLH
TRBV28,-,TRBJ2-7,ASGEGATYEQY
TRBV5-1,-,TRBJ2-2,ASSLNPESNTGELF
TRBV14,TRBD2,TRBJ2-1,ASSRIAGGYNEQF
TRBV28,TRBD2,TRBJ2-3,ASRRLAGGSDTQY
TRBV28,-,TRBJ1-2,ASSLPGRGYGYT
TRBV27,TRBD1,TRBJ1-2,ASSSFGDRYGYT
TRBV5-5,-,TRBJ1-1,ASSSREGQGIWGTEAF
TRBV27,-,TRBJ1-5,ASREGAHVPQH
TRBV6-6,TRBD1,TRBJ1-3,ASSSQGVSGNTIY
TRBV9,TRBD1,TRBJ2-1,ASSPGQVTNEQF